This T cell receptor beta chain came from a study of control samples from healthy donors and cancer patients. TCRdb keeps only in-frame clones here, not all; method: immunoSEQ multiplex PCR. The table includes over 75,000 clones, 90% to 95% detected once. From germline, CDR1 is MGHDK and CDR2 SYGVNS. V shed 2 bases, J shed 2 bases, and the junction held 2 bases outside the gene matches. This CDR3 comprises 16 residues. The sample taken for sequencing was blood. The source is a man aged 30-40 years in good health. The chain has TRBV25-1 and TRBJ2-4; 11 bases fit TRBD2. The CDR3, as DNA: TGTGCCAGCAGTGAACTAGCGGGAGGACCCAAAAACATTCAGTACTTC. Protein product: CASSELAGGPKNIQYF.